The 17 T cell receptor beta chains in this list originate from one sample, sequenced in a study of shared clonotypes between healthy human individuals. Profiling relied on immunoSEQ multiplex PCR, and the TCRdb table lists in-frame clones only, not all of them. Among around 2.1 million clones listed, approximately 96% were seen once. Sequenced input: naive CD4+ T cells sorted from blood. Documented subset: CD45RA+ positively selected. Every receptor here comes from a man between 18 and 29 years old in good health.

A single count supports this clone. The chain is built from TRBV11-2 and TRBJ2-5, with D tentatively TRBD1 (6 bases). Germline V gene sequence: CDR1 SGHAT, CDR2 FQNNGV. CDR3 length: 14 residues. V was cut by 7 bases and J by 1 base, with 13 bases left in between. The CDR3, as DNA: TGTGCCAGCACCATCAGGGGCACCCAAGAGACCCAGTACTTC. Its translation: CASTIRGTQETQYF.

The rearrangement uses TRBV9 and TRBJ2-7; possible D gene TRBD1, 11 bases. V was clipped by 4 bases and J by 2 bases, with 28 bases between them. CDR1 is SGDLS, CDR2 YYNGEE, per germline. This CDR3 spans 19 amino acids. CDR3 bases: TGTGCCAGCAGCCAGACCGGGACAGGGGGTGGGACTAGCGCCTACGAGCAGTACTTC. It encodes CASSQTGTGGGTSAYEQYF. Supplemented by reference TRBV9 and TRBJ2-7, the full variable domain reads DSGVTQTPKHLITATGQRVTLRCSPRSGDLSVYWYQQSLDQGLQFLIQYYNGEERAKGNILERFSAQQFPDLHSELNLSSLELGDSALYFCASSQTGTGGGTSAYEQYFGPGTRLTVT.

As regards this clone: Different DNA sequences within this sample yield the same CDR3. The chain couples TRBV6-5 to TRBJ2-7; 8 bases are shared with TRBD2. V was clipped by 2 bases and J by 2 bases; unmatched bases: 2. Germline V gives CDR1 MNHEY, CDR2 SVGAGI. The CDR3 is 14 amino acids. This CDR3 reads CASSYGGRTYEQYF. The CDR3 DNA reads TGTGCCAGCAGTTACGGCGGGAGGACCTACGAGCAGTACTTC.

The chain has TRBV11-3 and TRBJ2-3; a possible D gene is TRBD2 (5 bases). The germline V gene encodes CDR1 SGHNT and CDR2 YENEEA. The ends were cut back, 4 bases at V and 2 bases at J, with 7 bases in the middle. The CDR3 is 13 residues long. CDR3 residues: CASSSGVTDTQYF. Here the CDR3 DNA reads TGTGCCAGCAGCTCCGGGGTCACAGATACGCAGTATTTT.

This sequence joins TRBV6-5 and TRBJ2-7; TRBD1 aligns across 9 bases. Germline V gene data show CDR1 as MNHEY and CDR2 as SVGAGI. The CDR3 is made up of 15 amino acids. The trim removed 10 bases at V and 2 bases at J, leaving 12 bases unmatched. CDR3 amino acids: CATGRGTGKAYEQYF. DNA for the CDR3: TGTGCCACCGGCCGGGGGACAGGGAAGGCCTACGAGCAGTACTTC.

This clone has only a few counts. J is TRBJ1-5 and V is TRBV6-1; the D is unclear. V shed 1 base and J shed 7 bases, with 8 bases lying between them. Looked up from germline, CDR1 is MNHNS and CDR2 is SASEGT. CDR3 length equals 13 residues. The CDR3 DNA reads as TGTGCCAGCAGTGAAGGCATCCGGCAGCCCCAGCATTTT. Translated: CASSEGIRQPQHF.

This chain links TRBV7-2 with TRBJ2-1; D may be TRBD2 (5 bases). With 3 bases removed from V and 4 bases from J, the gap between germline ends came to 13 bases. The CDR3 loop spans 15 amino acids. CDR1 and CDR2 from the germline V gene are SGHTA and FQGNSA. CDR3 sequence: CASSLDGLPYNEQFF. The CDR3 nucleotides read TGTGCCAGCAGCTTGGATGGACTCCCTTACAATGAGCAGTTCTTC.

J is TRBJ2-5 and V is TRBV2; 7 nucleotides agree with TRBD2. The J call is uncertain, as TRBJ2-7 better fits the DNA end. Germline lookup yields CDR1 SNHLY and CDR2 FYNNEI. The length of the CDR3 is 14 residues. CDR3 sequence (DNA): TGTGCCAGCAGAGTTACCGGGACTACCTACGAGCAGTACTTC. Translated: CASRVTGTTYEQYF.

The CDR3 loop reads CASTPTGGNEAFF. For the CDR3, the DNA is TGTGCCAGTACCCCGACAGGGGGGAATGAAGCTTTCTTT. This rearrangement joins TRBV19 to TRBJ1-1, with 9 positions matching TRBD1. V dropped 7 bases and J dropped 7; count of bases not matched to a gene: 7. This CDR3 is 13 amino acids long. CDR1 is LNHDA and CDR2 is SQIVND in the germline V gene (reference sequence).

V gene TRBV2 combines with J gene TRBJ1-1; TRBD1 matches 8 bases. V lost 3 bases and J lost 1; bases outside the gene matches: 1. This CDR3 is built from 14 residues. Germline V lookup: CDR1 SNHLY, CDR2 FYNNEI. The CDR3 loop reads CASSDDRGNTEAFF. In DNA form, the CDR3 reads TGTGCCAGCAGTGACGACAGGGGGAACACTGAAGCTTTCTTT.

The chain combines TRBV4-1 with TRBJ1-3, with no clear D. Trimming removed 0 bases at V and 0 bases at J, with 9 bases between. The CDR3 contains 16 residues. Germline-derived CDR1 and CDR2 are MGHRA and YSYEKL. The CDR3 loop reads CASSQDGHTSGNTIYF. The CDR3 coding sequence is TGCGCCAGCAGCCAAGACGGCCACACCTCTGGAAACACCATATATTTT.

This chain joins TRBV5-1 and TRBJ2-2, with D possibly TRBD2 on 5 matching bases. Per germline, CDR1 SGHRS and CDR2 YFSETQ. V was shortened by 4 bases and J by 2 bases, with 15 bases between the two germline ends. The length of the CDR3 is 16 residues. CDR3 nucleotides: TGCGCCAGCAGCCCCGGGGAACGGCCAAACACCGGGGAGCTGTTTTTT. The encoded protein is CASSPGERPNTGELFF.

The chain carries TRBV7-2 and TRBJ1-3, with D perhaps TRBD1 (5 bases). The CDR3 runs to 16 residues. Germline CDR1 reads SGHTA; CDR2 reads FQGNSA. Trimming cost V 5 bases and J 1 base, with 15 bases left between them. CDR3 sequence (DNA): TGTGCCAGCAGCCCAGGGTGGGGTGGATCTGGAAACACCATATATTTT. Translation gives CASSPGWGGSGNTIYF.

The V call is TRBV10-3, the J call TRBJ1-4; D gene uncertain. Germline lookup yields CDR1 ENHRY and CDR2 SYGVKD. There are 14 residues in the CDR3. V was shortened by 10 bases and J by 8 bases, with 20 bases between the two germline ends. CDR3 nucleotides: TGTGCCACCGCGACCCGGGCCCTGGGGGAAAAACTGTTTTTT. This gives the protein CATATRALGEKLFF.

This chain links TRBV5-4 with TRBJ2-7; D remains unclear. The CDR3 consists of 14 residues. Looked up from germline, CDR1 is SGHNT and CDR2 is YYREEE (reference sequence). V was cut by 2 bases and J by 0 bases, with 9 bases left in between. The CDR3 here is CASSLAPSSYEQYF. The CDR3 DNA sequence: TGTGCCAGCAGCTTAGCGCCGAGCTCCTACGAGCAGTACTTC.

This chain connects TRBV27 to TRBJ1-6; 9 positions match TRBD1. This CDR3 region has 14 residues. CDR1 is MNHEY and CDR2 is SMNVEV in the germline V gene (reference sequence). J lost 9 bases, V lost 10 bases, and 10 bases had no gene match. Here the CDR3 DNA reads TGTGCCACCACCTCGGACAGGGGAGGTTCACCCCTCCACTTT. This sequence encodes CATTSDRGGSPLHF.

The chain is built from TRBV4-1 and TRBJ1-2, with D hard to call. The CDR3 has 15 amino acids. The germline CDR1 and CDR2 sequences are MGHRA and YSYEKL. V was pared by 0 bases and J by 4 bases, with 12 bases between. The CDR3 region has the DNA TGCGCCAGCAGCCAAGAGCGGGCAGGCCCCTATGGCTACACCTTC. This sequence encodes CASSQERAGPYGYTF.